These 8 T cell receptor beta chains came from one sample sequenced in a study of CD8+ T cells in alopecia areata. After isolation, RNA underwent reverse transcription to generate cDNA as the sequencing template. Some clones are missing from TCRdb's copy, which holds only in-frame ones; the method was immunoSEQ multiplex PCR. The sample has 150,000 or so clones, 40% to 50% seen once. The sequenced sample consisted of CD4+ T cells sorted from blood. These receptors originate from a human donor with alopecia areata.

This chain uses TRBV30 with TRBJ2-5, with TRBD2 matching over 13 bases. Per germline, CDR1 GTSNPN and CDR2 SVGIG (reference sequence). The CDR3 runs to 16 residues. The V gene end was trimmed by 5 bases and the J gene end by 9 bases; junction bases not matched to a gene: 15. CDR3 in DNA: TGTGCCTGGGTCCCACCGGGACTAGCGGGACTTGAGCCCCAGTACTTC. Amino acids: CAWVPPGLAGLEPQYF.

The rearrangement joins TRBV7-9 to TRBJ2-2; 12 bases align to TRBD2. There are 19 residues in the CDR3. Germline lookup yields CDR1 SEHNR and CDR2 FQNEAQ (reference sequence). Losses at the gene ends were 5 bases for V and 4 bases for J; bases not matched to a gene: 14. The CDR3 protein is CASSTPLAGGSVGTGELFF. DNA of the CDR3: TGTGCCAGCAGCACACCACTAGCGGGAGGCTCGGTTGGCACCGGGGAGCTGTTTTTT.

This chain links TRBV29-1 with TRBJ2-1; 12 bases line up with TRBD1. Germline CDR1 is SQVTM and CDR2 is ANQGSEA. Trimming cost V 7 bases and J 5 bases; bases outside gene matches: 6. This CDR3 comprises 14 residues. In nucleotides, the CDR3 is TGCAGCGCCAGGGACAGGGGGCTCCACAATGAGCAGTTCTTC. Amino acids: CSARDRGLHNEQFF.

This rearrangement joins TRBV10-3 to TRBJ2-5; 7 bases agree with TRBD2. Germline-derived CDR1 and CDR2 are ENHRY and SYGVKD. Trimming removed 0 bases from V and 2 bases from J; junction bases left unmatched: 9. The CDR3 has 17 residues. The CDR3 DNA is TGTGCCATCAGTGAGTCAGTCGGCGGGAGCGTTCAAGAGACCCAGTACTTC. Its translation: CAISESVGGSVQETQYF.

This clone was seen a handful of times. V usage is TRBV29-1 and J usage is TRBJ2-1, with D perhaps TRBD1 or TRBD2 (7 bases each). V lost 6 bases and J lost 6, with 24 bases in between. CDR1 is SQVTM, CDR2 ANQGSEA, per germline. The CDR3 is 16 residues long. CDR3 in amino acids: CSVALGGTASINEQFF. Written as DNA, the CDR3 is TGCAGCGTAGCGCTCGGGGGGACAGCAAGTATCAATGAGCAGTTCTTC.

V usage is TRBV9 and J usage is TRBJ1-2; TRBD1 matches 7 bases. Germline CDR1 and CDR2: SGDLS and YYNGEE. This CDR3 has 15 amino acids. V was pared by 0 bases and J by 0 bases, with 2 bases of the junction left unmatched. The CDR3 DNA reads TGTGCCAGCAGCGTAGCTACAGGGGCTAACTATGGCTACACCTTC. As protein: CASSVATGANYGYTF.

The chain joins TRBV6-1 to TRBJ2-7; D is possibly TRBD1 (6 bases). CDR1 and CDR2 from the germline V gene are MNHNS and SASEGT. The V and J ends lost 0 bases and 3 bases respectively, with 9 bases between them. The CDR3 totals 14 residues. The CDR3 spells CASSEATGLYEQYF. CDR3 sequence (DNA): TGTGCCAGCAGTGAAGCCACAGGGCTCTACGAGCAGTACTTC.

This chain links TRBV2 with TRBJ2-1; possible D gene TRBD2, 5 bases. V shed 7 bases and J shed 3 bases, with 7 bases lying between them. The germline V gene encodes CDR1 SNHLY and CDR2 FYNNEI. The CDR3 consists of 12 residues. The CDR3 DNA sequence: TGTGCCAGCAAAGACTACTACAATGAGCAGTTCTTC. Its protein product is CASKDYYNEQFF.